What follows describes a single TCR beta chain. Its antigen remains unknown. This sample stems from a study of early T cells in non-severe SARS-CoV-2 infection. Across the study: Sequenced material consisted of bulk RNA (from unsorted whole blood), and chains were unpaired.

Study results and limitations: There was a bias toward anti-spike CD8 responses in VDJdb matching, which missed private and CD4 specificities.

TCRdb redid the calling of the 5' RACE reads with MiXCR, one entry per CDR3 protein. Of some 87,000 distinct CDR3 sequences listed, 12% are singletons. Sequenced sample: whole blood. This sequence was found in an adult who was a healthcare worker with PCR-confirmed SARS-CoV-2 infection or an uninfected control (not recorded which).

The CDR3 sequence is CAWSVRVGWEQYF. Written as DNA, the CDR3 is TGTGCCTGGAGTGTACGGGTAGGTTGGGAGCAGTACTTC. The gene calls are TRBV30 and TRBJ2-7; D remains ambiguous. Germline V gene sequence: CDR1 GTSNPN, CDR2 SVGIG (reference sequence). The CDR3 covers 13 residues. V was trimmed by 0 bases and J by 7 bases, leaving 13 bases between them.